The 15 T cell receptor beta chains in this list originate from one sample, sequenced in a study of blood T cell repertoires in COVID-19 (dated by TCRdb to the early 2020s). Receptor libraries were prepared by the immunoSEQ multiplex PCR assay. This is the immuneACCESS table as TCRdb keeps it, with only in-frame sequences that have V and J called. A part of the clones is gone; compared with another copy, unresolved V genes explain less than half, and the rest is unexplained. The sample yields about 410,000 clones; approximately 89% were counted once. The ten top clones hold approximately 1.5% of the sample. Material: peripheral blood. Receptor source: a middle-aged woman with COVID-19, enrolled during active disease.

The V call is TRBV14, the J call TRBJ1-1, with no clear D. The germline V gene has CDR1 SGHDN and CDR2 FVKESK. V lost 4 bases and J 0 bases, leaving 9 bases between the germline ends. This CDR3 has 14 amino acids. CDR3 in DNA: TGTGCCAGCAGCCTACAGATCATGAACACTGAAGCTTTCTTT. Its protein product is CASSLQIMNTEAFF.

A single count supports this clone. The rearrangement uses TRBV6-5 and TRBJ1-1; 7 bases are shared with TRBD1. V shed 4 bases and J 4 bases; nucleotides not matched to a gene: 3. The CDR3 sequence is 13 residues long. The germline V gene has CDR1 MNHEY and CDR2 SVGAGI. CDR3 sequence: CASSLYRGTEAFF. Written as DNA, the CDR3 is TGTGCCAGCAGTTTATACAGGGGCACTGAAGCTTTCTTT.

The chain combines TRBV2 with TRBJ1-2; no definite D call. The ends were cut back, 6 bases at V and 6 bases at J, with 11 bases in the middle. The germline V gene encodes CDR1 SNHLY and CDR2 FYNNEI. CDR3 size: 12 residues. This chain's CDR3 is CASRDDGDGYTF. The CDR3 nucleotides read TGTGCCAGCAGGGACGACGGGGATGGCTACACCTTC.

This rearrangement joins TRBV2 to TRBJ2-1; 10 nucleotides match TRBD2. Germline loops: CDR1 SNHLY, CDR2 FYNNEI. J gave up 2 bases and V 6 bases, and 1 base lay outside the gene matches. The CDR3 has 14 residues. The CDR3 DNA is TGTGCCAGCAGGGGGACTAGCGCCTACAATGAGCAGTTCTTC. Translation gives CASRGTSAYNEQFF.

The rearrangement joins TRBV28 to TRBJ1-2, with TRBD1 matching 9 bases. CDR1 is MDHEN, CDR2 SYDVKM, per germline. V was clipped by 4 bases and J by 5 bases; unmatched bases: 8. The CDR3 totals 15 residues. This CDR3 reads CASSWQDRGTYGYTF. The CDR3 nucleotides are TGTGCCAGCAGTTGGCAGGACAGGGGTACTTATGGCTACACCTTC.

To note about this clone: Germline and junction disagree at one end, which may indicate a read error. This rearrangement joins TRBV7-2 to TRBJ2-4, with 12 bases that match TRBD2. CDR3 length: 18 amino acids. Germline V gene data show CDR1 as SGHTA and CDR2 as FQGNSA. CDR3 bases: TGTGCCAGCAGCGTAGCTAGCGGGAGGGCCACGGCCAAAAACATTCAGTACTTC. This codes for CASSVASGRATAKNIQYF.

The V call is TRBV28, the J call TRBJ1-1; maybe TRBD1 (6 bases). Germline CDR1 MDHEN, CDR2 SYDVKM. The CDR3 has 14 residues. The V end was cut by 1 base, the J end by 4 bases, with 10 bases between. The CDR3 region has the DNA TGTGCCAGCAGTTTATTAGGGGGACGCACTGAAGCTTTCTTT. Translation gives CASSLLGGRTEAFF.

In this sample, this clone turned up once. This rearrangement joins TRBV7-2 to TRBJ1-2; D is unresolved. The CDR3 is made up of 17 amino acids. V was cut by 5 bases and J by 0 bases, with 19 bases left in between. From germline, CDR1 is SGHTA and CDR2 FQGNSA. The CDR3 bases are TGTGCCAGCAGCCATATAATTTCGACGGGAGCTAACTATGGCTACACCTTC. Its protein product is CASSHIISTGANYGYTF.

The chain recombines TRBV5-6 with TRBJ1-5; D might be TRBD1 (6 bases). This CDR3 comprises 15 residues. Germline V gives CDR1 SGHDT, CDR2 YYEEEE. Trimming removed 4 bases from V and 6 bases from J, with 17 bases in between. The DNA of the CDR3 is TGTGCCAGCAGCCTTGGGAGGGGGAGGTTTCAGCCCCAGCATTTT. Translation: CASSLGRGRFQPQHF.

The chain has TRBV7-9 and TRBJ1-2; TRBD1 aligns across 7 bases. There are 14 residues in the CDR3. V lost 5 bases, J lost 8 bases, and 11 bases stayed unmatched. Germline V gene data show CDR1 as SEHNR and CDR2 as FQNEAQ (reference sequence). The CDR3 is CASSPQTGNGGYTF. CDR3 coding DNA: TGTGCCAGCAGCCCCCAGACAGGGAATGGAGGCTACACCTTC.

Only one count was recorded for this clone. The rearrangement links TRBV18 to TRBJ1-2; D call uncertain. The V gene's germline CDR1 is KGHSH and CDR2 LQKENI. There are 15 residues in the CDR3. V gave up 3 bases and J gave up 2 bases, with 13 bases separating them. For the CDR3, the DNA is TGTGCCAGCTCACCCCGAGTTTCGAACAACTATGGCTACACCTTC. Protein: CASSPRVSNNYGYTF.

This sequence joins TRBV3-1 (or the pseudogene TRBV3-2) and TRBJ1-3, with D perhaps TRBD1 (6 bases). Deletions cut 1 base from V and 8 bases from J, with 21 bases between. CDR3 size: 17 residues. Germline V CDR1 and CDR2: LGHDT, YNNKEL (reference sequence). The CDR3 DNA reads TGTGCCAGCAGCCAAGTGAGGGGGGGGCCCAGGGGTGACACCATATATTTT. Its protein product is CASSQVRGGPRGDTIYF.

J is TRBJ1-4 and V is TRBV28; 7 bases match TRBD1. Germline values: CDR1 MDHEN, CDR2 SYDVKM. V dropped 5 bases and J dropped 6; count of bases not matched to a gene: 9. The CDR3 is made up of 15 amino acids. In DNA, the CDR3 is TGTGCCAGCAGTCGGGACAGCTGGACCTATGAAAAACTGTTTTTT. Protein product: CASSRDSWTYEKLFF.

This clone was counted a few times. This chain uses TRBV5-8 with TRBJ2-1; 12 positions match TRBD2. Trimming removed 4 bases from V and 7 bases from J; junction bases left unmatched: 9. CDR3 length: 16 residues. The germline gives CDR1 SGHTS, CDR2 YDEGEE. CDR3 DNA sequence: TGTGCCAGCAGCCGCCGACTAGCGGGAGCCCCGAATGAGCAGTTCTTC. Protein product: CASSRRLAGAPNEQFF.

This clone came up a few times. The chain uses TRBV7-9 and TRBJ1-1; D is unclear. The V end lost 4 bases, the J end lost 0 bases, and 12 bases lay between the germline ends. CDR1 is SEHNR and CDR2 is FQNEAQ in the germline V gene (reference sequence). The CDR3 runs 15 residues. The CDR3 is CASSSPPDMNTEAFF. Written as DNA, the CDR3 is TGTGCCAGCAGCTCACCCCCAGACATGAACACTGAAGCTTTCTTT.